The entry that follows covers one T cell receptor beta chain sequence. No antigen is known for it. The data were obtained in a study of T cell responses to AZD1222 COVID-19 vaccine. Findings of the study overall: Seropositive at baseline were only a handful of AZD1222 recipients. After the peak T cell response, and only then, were repertoires sampled.

Here immunoSEQ multiplex PCR was the method, and the copy in TCRdb shows in-frame clones only, minus some. Here the sample spans approximately 94,000 clones, around 90% being singletons. The source is an adult in good health. The sample was peripheral blood, taken on day 0 of AZD1222 vaccination.

CDR3 in amino acids: CASSFQQSIEQYF. The CDR3 DNA sequence: TGTGCCAGCAGCTTTCAACAATCTATCGAGCAGTACTTC. The chain recombines TRBV5-4 with TRBJ2-7; D uncertain. Per the germline V gene, CDR1 is SGHNT and CDR2 is YYREEE (reference sequence). The V end lost 2 bases, the J end lost 6 bases, and 12 bases lay between the germline ends. The length of the CDR3 is 13 residues.